The T cell receptor beta chain under discussion was sequenced for a study of post-analysis software for immune sequencing data. At the level of the study: Secondary progressive, relapsing-remitting and progressive-relapsing multiple sclerosis were among the included disease courses.

Researchers reported that TCR beta cDNA libraries carried unique molecular identifiers. Between roughly 0.9 and 11 million T cells gave rise to some 520,000 cDNA molecules. Each CDR3 protein gets one entry after TCRdb re-called the PCR reads with MiXCR. The table includes roughly 870,000 distinct CDR3 sequences, about 50% detected once. The study, taken as a whole, reports: Compared with controls, patients showed significantly lower normalized Chao1 diversity. In patients, roughly 5 TRBV segments were more frequent than in controls, with TRBV5-6, TRBV5-1 and TRBV20-1 among them. Batch-matched samples strongly co-clustered by F measure.

On this clonotype itself: Its antigen is unknown.

Per the germline V gene, CDR1 is MNHEY and CDR2 is SVGEGT. The CDR3 consists of 15 residues. The germline V and J ends were trimmed by 6 bases and 3 bases, with 15 bases remaining between them. Sequences were obtained from blood. The J gene is TRBJ1-5, the V gene TRBV6-2 or TRBV6-3, with D maybe TRBD1 (5 bases). This clonotype originated in a girl aged 10 to 17 with multiple sclerosis. The CDR3 loop is CASRLGEWHNQPQHF. DNA for the CDR3: TGTGCCAGCAGGTTAGGGGAGTGGCACAATCAGCCCCAGCATTTT.